This T cell receptor beta chain was recovered during a study of blood T cell repertoires in COVID-19. This CDR3 spans 17 amino acids. Trimming took 1 base from V and 0 from J, leaving 13 bases between them. Per germline, CDR1 SGHVS and CDR2 FNYEAQ. As processed by the authors: Reference gene primer amplification in the assay estimated nucleated cell counts. Data came from immunoSEQ multiplex PCR; TCRdb stores just in-frame clones and leaves some out. Clone size and V and J calls were adopted from that table, with D and trimming inferred from the DNA. The table has roughly 100,000 clones, 89% seen once.

Sequencing input: peripheral blood. This TCR derives from a woman aged 55-69 years with acute or convalescent COVID-19. The V call is TRBV7-6, the J call TRBJ1-5; TRBD1 is a possible D gene (5 bases). The CDR3 nucleotides are TGTGCCAGCAGCTTAGGGAATGGGGCCCTTAGCAATCAGCCCCAGCATTTT. Protein sequence: CASSLGNGALSNQPQHF.